The 27 T cell receptor beta chains reported below all come from one sample, sequenced in a study of blood T cell repertoires in COVID-19. Clones were read by immunoSEQ multiplex PCR, and TCRdb kept only the in-frame ones, dropping some. The sample comprises about 250,000 clones, around four fifths of which are singletons, and 5.5% to 8% rests with the top ten. Sequencing was carried out using peripheral blood. Source of these receptors: a woman aged 55-75 years with active or convalescent COVID-19.

The DNA for the CDR3 is TGTGCCAGCAGCTTAGAGTGGGCCTCCTCCGAGCAGTTCTTC. Its protein product is CASSLEWASSEQFF. The J gene is TRBJ2-1, the V gene TRBV11-2; D call uncertain. V gave up 0 bases and J gave up 10 bases, with 13 bases separating them. The V gene's germline CDR1 is SGHAT and CDR2 FQNNGV. The CDR3 contains 14 residues.

This sequence joins TRBV21-1 and TRBJ2-1; the DNA was not used to check the table's D call, TRBD2. TRBV21-1 is designated a pseudogene. The CDR3 sequence is 17 residues long. Here the CDR3 DNA reads TGTGCCAGCAGCAAGACTTGTAGGCAGAACTCCTACAATGAGCAGTTCTTC. It translates to CASSKTCRQNSYNEQFF.

The V and J genes are TRBV4-1 and TRBJ2-3; D may be TRBD2 (5 bases). There are 15 residues in the CDR3. Trimming cost V 3 bases and J 2 bases, with 12 bases left between them. The germline CDR1 and CDR2 sequences are MGHRA and YSYEKL. DNA for the CDR3: TGCGCCAGCAGCCAGGGAAGCGGTAACACAGATACGCAGTATTTT. Translation: CASSQGSGNTDTQYF.

V usage is TRBV7-9 and J usage is TRBJ2-7; TRBD2 matches 13 bases. V shed 5 bases and J 6 bases; nucleotides not matched to a gene: 7. The V gene's germline CDR1 is SEHNR and CDR2 FQNEAQ (reference sequence). The CDR3 consists of 15 residues. CDR3 sequence: CASSPGLAGVSEQYF. CDR3 DNA: TGTGCCAGCAGCCCAGGACTAGCGGGGGTGTCCGAGCAGTACTTC.

This chain connects TRBV29-1 to TRBJ2-1; perhaps TRBD2 as D (6 bases). CDR3 length: 15 amino acids. V was shortened by 5 bases and J by 8 bases, with 22 bases between the two germline ends. CDR1 and CDR2 (germline): SQVTM, ANQGSEA. The CDR3 sequence is CSVFIPGDKFDEQFF. CDR3 DNA: TGCAGCGTTTTTATCCCGGGAGATAAGTTCGATGAGCAGTTCTTC.

The chain has TRBV28 and TRBJ1-2, with D hard to call. Per germline, CDR1 MDHEN and CDR2 SYDVKM. V lost 5 bases and J 3 bases, leaving 10 bases between the germline ends. The CDR3 is 13 amino acids. DNA for the CDR3: TGTGCCAGCAGTCCTCAAATAGACTATGGCTACACCTTC. Its protein product is CASSPQIDYGYTF.

The count of this clone is one. This chain joins TRBV11-2 and TRBJ2-7, with TRBD1 matching over 7 bases. This CDR3 has 14 amino acids. Germline CDR1 reads SGHAT; CDR2 reads FQNNGV. The J segment lost 5 bases and the V segment lost 4 bases, leaving 8 bases of the junction unmatched. CDR3 DNA sequence: TGTGCCAGCAGCTCCCTCGACAGGGCCCACGAGCAGTACTTC. Protein: CASSSLDRAHEQYF. The variable domain in full, with the rest retrieved from reference TRBV11-2 and TRBJ2-7, is EAGVAQSPRYKIIEKRQSVAFWCNPISGHATLYWYQQILGQGPKLLIQFQNNGVVDDSQLPKDRFSAERLKGVDSTLKIQPAKLEDSAVYLCASSSLDRAHEQYFGPGTRLTVT.

The chain recombines TRBV29-1 with TRBJ1-2, with a tentative D call TRBD1 (5 bases). CDR1 is SQVTM and CDR2 is ANQGSEA in the germline V gene. This CDR3 is built from 14 residues. With 1 base removed from V and 4 bases from J, the gap between germline ends came to 13 bases. In DNA, the CDR3 is TGCAGCGTTGAAGGGGTTACAGGCCTCTATGGCTACACCTTC. This codes for CSVEGVTGLYGYTF.

The rearrangement joins TRBV13 to TRBJ1-3; TRBD1 matches at 8 bases. After removal of 0 bases from V and 0 bases from J, the junction contained 7 bases not matched to a gene. The germline V gene has CDR1 PRHDT and CDR2 FYEKMQ (reference sequence). The CDR3 covers 18 residues. The CDR3 DNA sequence: TGTGCCAGCAGCTTAGGCGGGACAGGCGGCTTCTCTGGAAACACCATATATTTT. It is translated as CASSLGGTGGFSGNTIYF.

This chain connects TRBV6-5 to TRBJ1-1; 7 nucleotides align to TRBD1. The germline CDR1 and CDR2 sequences are MNHEY and SVGAGI. This CDR3 has 14 residues. After removal of 5 bases from V and 5 bases from J, the junction contained 8 bases not matched to a gene. CDR3 sequence reads: CASSRQGRWTEAFF. The CDR3 DNA sequence: TGTGCCAGCAGTAGACAGGGTAGGTGGACTGAAGCTTTCTTT.

The rearrangement uses TRBV5-4 and TRBJ2-2; the match to TRBD1 covers 7 bases. V trimming: 4 bases; J trimming: 1 base; junction bases outside the gene matches: 10. Germline V gene lookup returns CDR1 SGHNT and CDR2 YYREEE (reference sequence). The CDR3 is 17 amino acids. The CDR3 DNA sequence: TGTGCCAGCAGCCAGGGACAGAACCTTGAGAACACCGGGGAGCTGTTTTTT. It codes for CASSQGQNLENTGELFF.

The chain combines TRBV19 with TRBJ1-1, with TRBD1 identical over 7 bases. V shed 5 bases, J shed 5 bases, and the junction held 14 bases outside the gene matches. Germline V gives CDR1 LNHDA, CDR2 SQIVND (reference sequence). The CDR3 has 16 residues. CDR3 nucleotide sequence: TGTGCCAGTAGTCCACGGACAGGTCTCGGCTGGACTGAAGCTTTCTTT. Its translation: CASSPRTGLGWTEAFF.

The V gene is TRBV3-1 (or the pseudogene TRBV3-2), the J gene TRBJ1-3; D is ambiguous. Germline CDR1 is LGHDT and CDR2 is YNNKEL (reference sequence). Trimming took off 1 base at V and 0 bases at J, with 16 bases between the two ends. There are 18 residues in the CDR3. CDR3 coding DNA: TGTGCCAGCAGCCAAGTGAGGGTTTTGCCCGACTCTGGAAACACCATATATTTT. Its protein product is CASSQVRVLPDSGNTIYF.

This chain links TRBV30 with TRBJ2-3; D ambiguous. Trimming removed 5 bases at V and 9 bases at J, with 9 bases between. The germline V gene encodes CDR1 GTSNPN and CDR2 SVGIG (reference sequence). The CDR3 has 10 amino acids. DNA for the CDR3: TGTGCCTGGGAGTTACAAACGCAGTATTTT. The encoded protein is CAWELQTQYF.

Only a few counts were recorded for this clone. This chain joins TRBV27 and TRBJ1-6; 8 nucleotides match TRBD1. J gave up 7 bases and V 3 bases, and 8 bases lay outside the gene matches. Looked up from germline, CDR1 is MNHEY and CDR2 is SMNVEV (reference sequence). CDR3 length equals 16 residues. CDR3 protein: CASSLDRESVNSPLHF. The CDR3 nucleotides are TGTGCCAGCAGTTTGGACAGGGAGAGTGTGAATTCACCCCTCCACTTT.

V is TRBV7-9 and J is TRBJ2-3; TRBD1 might be the D (6 bases). The germline gives CDR1 SEHNR, CDR2 FQNEAQ (reference sequence). The V gene lost 1 base and the J gene lost 2 bases, with 13 bases spanning the gap. The CDR3 has 16 residues. Written as DNA, the CDR3 is TGTGCCAGCAGCTTAGGACAGGACCTAATCACAGATACGCAGTATTTT. It specifies CASSLGQDLITDTQYF. The whole variable domain, remainder taken from reference TRBV7-9 and TRBJ2-3, is DTGVSQNPRHKITKRGQNVTFRCDPISEHNRLYWYRQTLGQGPEFLTYFQNEAQLEKSRLLSDRFSAERPKGSFSTLEIQRTEQGDSAMYLCASSLGQDLITDTQYFGPGTRLTVL.

J is TRBJ1-2 and V is TRBV3-1 (or the pseudogene TRBV3-2), with D unclear. This CDR3 has 12 amino acids. Trimming left V 3 bases short and J 7 bases short, with 9 bases between. Per the germline V gene, CDR1 is LGHDT and CDR2 is YNNKEL (reference sequence). The CDR3 DNA is TGTGCCAGCAGCCATGCAGGCTCTGGCTACACCTTC. Protein: CASSHAGSGYTF.

The gene calls are TRBV19 and TRBJ1-5; the D gene is possibly TRBD1 (6 bases). The CDR3 covers 14 residues. CDR1 LNHDA and CDR2 SQIVND come from the germline V gene (reference sequence). With 1 base removed from V and 8 bases from J, the gap between germline ends came to 12 bases. The CDR3 DNA is TGTGCCAGTAGTATAGTGCACAGGGAAGAGCCCCAGCATTTT. This gives the protein CASSIVHREEPQHF.

This sequence joins TRBV7-3 and TRBJ2-4, with 8 nucleotides matching TRBD2. Germline V gene sequence: CDR1 SGHTA, CDR2 FQGTGA. V was clipped by 0 bases and J by 2 bases; unmatched bases: 3. The CDR3 runs to 16 residues. CDR3 sequence: CASSLTAGGSKNIQYF. CDR3 coding DNA: TGTGCCAGCAGCTTAACGGCGGGAGGTTCCAAAAACATTCAGTACTTC.

This rearrangement joins TRBV5-1 to TRBJ1-5; 8 nucleotides agree with TRBD1. CDR1 is SGHRS and CDR2 is YFSETQ in the germline V gene. The CDR3 covers 14 residues. Trimming took 0 bases from V and 9 from J; bases not matched to a gene: 5. Here the CDR3 DNA reads TGCGCCAGCAGCTTGGGTGGACAGGGTGCGCCCCAGCATTTT. Protein: CASSLGGQGAPQHF.

V gene TRBV5-1 combines with J gene TRBJ2-1; TRBD1 agrees at 9 bases. Germline CDR1 reads SGHRS; CDR2 reads YFSETQ. The CDR3 runs to 16 residues. The J segment lost 3 bases and the V segment lost 5 bases, leaving 9 bases of the junction unmatched. CDR3 DNA sequence: TGCGCCAGCAGGCGTTTAGTGGGACAGGGCTACAATGAGCAGTTCTTC. This gives the protein CASRRLVGQGYNEQFF.

This clone was detected once. This chain connects TRBV4-2 to TRBJ2-3; a possible D gene is TRBD2 (7 bases). This CDR3 has 15 amino acids. CDR1 is LGHNA and CDR2 is YNFKEQ in the germline V gene. The germline V and J ends were trimmed by 3 bases and 4 bases, with 14 bases remaining between them. CDR3 bases: TGTGCCAGCAGCCAGGGGAAGGGGGGGGCAGATACGCAGTATTTT. The encoded protein is CASSQGKGGADTQYF.

This clone was counted ten times or more. V usage is TRBV7-9 and J usage is TRBJ2-1; TRBD1 matches at 10 bases. Trimming at V came to 1 base and at J to 6 bases, leaving 6 bases not matched to a gene. Germline V lookup: CDR1 SEHNR, CDR2 FQNEAQ (reference sequence). The CDR3 loop spans 16 amino acids. The CDR3: CASSLGLGQGFNEQFF. The CDR3 region has the DNA TGTGCCAGCAGCTTAGGTTTGGGACAGGGGTTCAATGAGCAGTTCTTC.

The J gene is TRBJ2-3, the V gene TRBV10-3; TRBD1 agrees at 8 bases. Germline values: CDR1 ENHRY, CDR2 SYGVKD. The CDR3 covers 14 residues. V lost 5 bases, J lost 2 bases, and 3 bases stayed unmatched. CDR3 residues: CAISPGQDTDTQYF. DNA of the CDR3: TGTGCCATCAGTCCGGGACAGGACACAGATACGCAGTATTTT.

The chain couples TRBV6-6 to TRBJ1-1, with D possibly being TRBD1 (6 bases). The germline V gene has CDR1 MNHNY and CDR2 SVGAGI (reference sequence). The CDR3 loop spans 12 amino acids. Trimming shortened V by 7 bases and J by 9 bases, and 15 bases separated the two germline ends. The CDR3 here is CASKGGPPQAFF. The CDR3 bases are TGTGCCAGCAAAGGGGGACCGCCCCAAGCTTTCTTT.

This clone appeared a few times. The chain recombines TRBV2 with TRBJ1-5, with TRBD1 as a possible D gene (6 bases). The CDR3 extends over 13 amino acids. Germline assignment: CDR1 SNHLY and CDR2 FYNNEI. With 6 bases removed from V and 7 bases from J, the gap between germline ends came to 13 bases. CDR3 loop: CASRAGHQQPQHF. The CDR3 coding sequence is TGTGCCAGCAGAGCGGGACATCAGCAGCCCCAGCATTTT.

This sequence joins TRBV29-1 and TRBJ1-5; TRBD1 matches at 8 bases. Germline trimming cut 5 bases from V and 5 bases from J; bases unmatched to any gene: 5. Germline loops: CDR1 SQVTM, CDR2 ANQGSEA. The CDR3 is 13 amino acids. CDR3 nucleotide sequence: TGCAGCGTTACACAGGGGGAGGATCAGCCCCAGCATTTT. Translating gives CSVTQGEDQPQHF.